This T cell receptor beta chain is from a study of blood T cells in healthy people across ages. To note about this clonotype: The antigen is unknown.

With a J-beta primer mix and a sample-barcoded 5' primer, a second PCR ran about 7 to 12 cycles. From the 5' RACE reads, TCRdb called clonotypes with MiXCR, one entry per CDR3 protein. Of 730,000 or so distinct CDR3 sequences in the sample, roughly 41% are singletons; the top ten hold roughly 19%. Points from the study as a whole: Older age coincided with a roughly linear decline in TCR beta diversity per million T cells.

V lost 6 bases, J lost 4 bases, and 28 bases lay in between. The germline gives CDR1 DFQATT, CDR2 SNEGSKA (reference sequence). This CDR3 has 17 residues. The chain recombines TRBV20-1 with TRBJ2-7, with D maybe TRBD2 (6 bases). This receptor was obtained from a woman aged 55-75 years in good health. The sample taken for sequencing was blood. The DNA for the CDR3 is TGCAGTGCCCCGGCGTCTTCTGGGCCGGGGGTAAGGTACGAGCAGTACTTC. Amino acid sequence: CSAPASSGPGVRYEQYF.